These 6 T cell receptor beta chains were sequenced from one sample in a study of blood T cells in healthy people across ages. Primers used in a second PCR of about 6 to 11 cycles were a sample-barcoded 5' primer and a J-beta primer mix. Each CDR3 protein gets one entry after TCRdb re-called the 5' RACE reads with MiXCR. This sample carries approximately 780,000 distinct CDR3 sequences, 25% to 30% of them seen once, and the ten largest clones take 2.5% to 3.5%. The same data also contributed to another study, on T cells of mothers and their children.

The material sequenced was blood. The receptors stem from a boy between 5 and 17 years old in good health.

The J gene is TRBJ2-5, the V gene TRBV7-9; possibly TRBD1 for D (7 bases). The J call may be incorrect, as the DNA end agrees better with TRBJ2-7. The CDR3 contains 14 residues. From germline, CDR1 is SEHNR and CDR2 FQNEAQ (reference sequence). In DNA, the CDR3 is TGTGCCAGCACCGCAGGGGGGCCTACCTACGAGCAGTACTTC. Encoded protein: CASTAGGPTYEQYF.

This sequence joins TRBV12-3 or TRBV12-4 and TRBJ2-3; D is perhaps TRBD2 (6 bases). The CDR3 sequence is 18 residues long. The V and J ends lost 6 bases and 4 bases respectively, with 26 bases between them. The DNA of the CDR3 is TGTGCCAGCAGACGACTACTTCATCGGAGGGGCAGCCCAGATACGCAGTATTTT. The encoded protein is CASRRLLHRRGSPDTQYF.

The chain carries TRBV27 and TRBJ2-1, with D perhaps matching TRBD2 (6 bases). Germline CDR1 and CDR2: MNHEY and SMNVEV (reference sequence). Trimming took 2 bases from V and 6 from J, leaving 14 bases between them. The length of the CDR3 is 15 residues. The CDR3: CASSLLTGEGNEQFF. CDR3 nucleotide sequence: TGTGCCAGCAGTTTACTAACGGGGGAAGGCAATGAGCAGTTCTTC.

This clonotype has only a few counts. The chain employs TRBV25-1 and TRBJ2-1; tentatively, D is TRBD2 (6 bases). Germline CDR1 MGHDK, CDR2 SYGVNS. Trimming stripped 3 bases from V and 4 bases from J, with 13 bases between. This CDR3 contains 15 residues. CDR3 sequence reads: CASSEYGTVYNEQFF. CDR3 coding DNA: TGTGCCAGCAGTGAGTACGGGACTGTATACAATGAGCAGTTCTTC.

This clonotype showed up just a few times. This sequence joins TRBV10-3 and TRBJ2-5; the D gene could be TRBD1 or TRBD2 (5 bases each). The germline V gene encodes CDR1 ENHRY and CDR2 SYGVKD. This CDR3 comprises 13 residues. The ends were cut back, 7 bases at V and 3 bases at J, with 12 bases in the middle. CDR3 DNA: TGTGCCATCATGGGGGATCGCGAAGAGACCCAGTACTTC. This codes for CAIMGDREETQYF.

The rearrangement uses TRBV14 and TRBJ2-7; 10 nucleotides match TRBD1. V gave up 3 bases and J gave up 2 bases; unmatched junction bases: 10. The germline V gene has CDR1 SGHDN and CDR2 FVKESK. This CDR3 comprises 17 residues. For the CDR3, the DNA is TGTGCCAGCAGCCACCCAGATCCGGGACAGGGGCCCTACGAGCAGTACTTC. Its translation: CASSHPDPGQGPYEQYF.